Listed below are T cell receptor beta chains from one sample, sequenced in a study of early T cells in non-severe SARS-CoV-2 infection. From the 5' RACE reads, TCRdb called clonotypes with MiXCR, one entry per CDR3 protein. This table holds over 50,000 distinct CDR3 sequences, more than 12% found once. The sample here was whole blood, taken at baseline. Source of these receptors: an adult who was a healthcare worker with PCR-confirmed SARS-CoV-2 infection or an uninfected control (not recorded which). The CDR3 runs from the conserved cysteine through the conserved F or W. Each record gives: D gene, J gene, V gene, clone size, CDR3 DNA, CDR3 protein. A D gene is named only where the DNA matches it firmly. A clone size is listed for some rows: how often the clone was seen (once, few, many), or a class if it is expanded.

-	TRBJ2-5	TRBV4-1	few	TGCGCCAGCAGCCCGCTTGTTACGGGGGCCCAAGAGACCCAGTACTTC	CASSPLVTGAQETQYF
-	TRBJ2-6	TRBV2	-	TGTGCCAGCAGTGTCAGGGGTACTGGGGCCAACGTCCTGACTTTC	CASSVRGTGANVLTF
TRBD1	TRBJ2-7	TRBV9	few	TGTGCCAGCAGCGTAGGAGGTGGGACAGGATACGAGCAGTACTTC	CASSVGGGTGYEQYF
TRBD1	TRBJ2-3	TRBV6-2/TRBV6-3	few	TGTGCCAGCAGCCAAGACAGGGGTGGCACAGATACGCAGTATTTT	CASSQDRGGTDTQYF
-	TRBJ1-5	TRBV7-2	few	TGTGCCAGCAGCTCCGTAGGCACCAATCAGCCCCAGCATTTT	CASSSVGTNQPQHF
TRBD1	TRBJ2-7	TRBV6-6	few	TGTGCCAGCAGTTACTCGGGGGGGACAGGGACAACTTCCTACGAGCAGTACTTC	CASSYSGGTGTTSYEQYF
-	TRBJ2-7	TRBV5-1	-	TGCGCCAGCAGGCTGGGACATACCCAGGCCTCCTACGAGCAGTACTTC	CASRLGHTQASYEQYF
-	TRBJ1-1	TRBV7-9	-	TGTGCCAGCAGCTACTGGCTCGGGGAAGCTTTCTTT	CASSYWLGEAFF
-	TRBJ2-2	TRBV12-3/TRBV12-4	many	TGTGCCAGCAGCCCCGTGCAGGGAATCACCGGGGAGCTGTTTTTT	CASSPVQGITGELFF
-	TRBJ2-1	TRBV6-6	-	TGTGTCACCGGAGAATTGGAGCAGTTCTTC	CVTGELEQFF
-	TRBJ2-7	TRBV20-1	-	TGCAGTGCGTCGCCTAGCGAGAGAAGTTCCTCCTACGAGCAGTACTTC	CSASPSERSSSYEQYF
TRBD1	TRBJ2-7	TRBV7-6	-	TGTGCCAGCAGCTTGGGGGACAGCTCCTACGAGCAGTACTTC	CASSLGDSSYEQYF
TRBD2	TRBJ2-2	TRBV6-1	few	TGTGCCAGCAGGTGGACTAGCAGGAACACCGGGGAGCTGTTTTTT	CASRWTSRNTGELFF
TRBD2	TRBJ2-5	TRBV19	few	TGTGCCAGTAGTGTTCGGGGGACTAGCGAAGAGACCCAGTACTTC	CASSVRGTSEETQYF
TRBD1	TRBJ1-2	TRBV2	few	TGTGCCAGCAGGGACAGGGACCCCGGCTACACCTTC	CASRDRDPGYTF
-	TRBJ1-4	TRBV7-9	few	TGTGCCAGCAGCTTTATGGGTGGTGATGAAAAACTGTTTTTT	CASSFMGGDEKLFF
-	TRBJ1-4	TRBV29-1	-	TGCAGCGTAGCCGGGACCGCTAATGAAAAACTGTTTTTT	CSVAGTANEKLFF
-	TRBJ2-5	TRBV9	-	TGTGCCAGCAGCGTAGGAGGGGCCCAGTCACAAGAGACCCAGTACTTC	CASSVGGAQSQETQYF
-	TRBJ2-5	TRBV18	many	TGTGCCAGCTCACCGGGGCCCGACCGAGAGACCCAGTACTTC	CASSPGPDRETQYF
-	TRBJ2-7	TRBV7-2	-	TGTGCCAGCAGCTTAGGTTCCCTTCCCTACGAGCAGTACTTC	CASSLGSLPYEQYF
-	TRBJ2-5	TRBV5-8	few	TGTGCCAGCAGCTTGGTGGGGGGGCCGGCCGTAATGGAGACCCAGTACTTC	CASSLVGGPAVMETQYF
TRBD1	TRBJ2-3	TRBV12-3/TRBV12-4	-	TGTGCCAGCAGCCTATACGTTACCGGGACAGGGTCAGATACGCAGTATTTT	CASSLYVTGTGSDTQYF
-	TRBJ1-1	TRBV19	-	TGTGCCAGTAGTATTCAAGGGGCTGAAGCTTTCTTT	CASSIQGAEAFF
TRBD1	TRBJ1-4	TRBV7-9	-	TGTGCCAGCAGCACAGCGGGACAGGGAAATGAAAAACTGTTTTTT	CASSTAGQGNEKLFF
-	TRBJ2-7	TRBV7-3	-	TGTGCCAGCAGCTTATTGTCGGGCGAGCAGTACTTC	CASSLLSGEQYF
-	TRBJ2-4	TRBV2	few	TGTGCCAGCAGTGAAGGGGGGGTAAACATTCAGTACTTC	CASSEGGVNIQYF
-	TRBJ2-6	TRBV6-5	-	TGTGCCAGCAGTTACGGAATGACTGGGGCCAACGTCCTGACTTTC	CASSYGMTGANVLTF
-	TRBJ2-4	TRBV18	-	TGTGCCAGCTCAGGGTCAGGAGCCAAAAACATTCAGTACTTC	CASSGSGAKNIQYF
-	TRBJ1-5	TRBV6-6	-	TGTGCCAGCGCGGGGGGAAACTTTAATCAGCCCCAGCATTTT	CASAGGNFNQPQHF
-	TRBJ2-2	TRBV18	few	TGTGCCAGCTCACCAGTAGCTCCTGCCCTAGGTGACACCGGGGAGCTGTTTTTT	CASSPVAPALGDTGELFF
-	TRBJ1-4	TRBV6-1	many	TGTGCCAGCAGGGACCAGAAAGGTCGGACTGAAAAACTGTTTTTT	CASRDQKGRTEKLFF
-	TRBJ2-2	TRBV7-6	few	TGTGCCAGCAGCTCGGGGGCGAGGACCGGGGAGCTGTTTTTT	CASSSGARTGELFF
-	TRBJ2-1	TRBV27	-	TGTGCCAGCAGCACGGTAGGGCAGGGCAACAATGAGCAGTTCTTC	CASSTVGQGNNEQFF
TRBD1	TRBJ2-1	TRBV14	-	TGTGCCAGCAGCCAAATCGCAGGGGGTAGATACAATGAGCAGTTCTTC	CASSQIAGGRYNEQFF
-	TRBJ2-5	TRBV9	few	TGTGCCAGCAGCGTAGCCCCAGGGGAGGAAGAGACCCAGTACTTC	CASSVAPGEEETQYF
-	TRBJ2-7	TRBV5-1	-	TGCGCCAGCAGCTTGGACGGGAAGAGCCCTGGCGAGCAGTACTTC	CASSLDGKSPGEQYF
TRBD1	TRBJ2-1	TRBV7-2	few	TGTGCCAGCAGCTTCCTACAGGGGGCGGGAGTGGGTGAGCAGTTCTTC	CASSFLQGAGVGEQFF
TRBD1	TRBJ2-5	TRBV5-5	-	TGTGCCAGCAGCTTGGGGGACAGGGGGAGAGAGACCCAGTACTTC	CASSLGDRGRETQYF
-	TRBJ2-3	TRBV18	few	TGTGCCAGCTCACCACCTGTCGGGGGTACGCAGTATTTT	CASSPPVGGTQYF
-	TRBJ1-2	TRBV7-9	few	TGTGCCAGCAGCTCGACAGAGAACTATGGCTACACCTTC	CASSSTENYGYTF
-	TRBJ2-1	TRBV30	many	TGTGCCTGGACCCAGCGGCTCTCCTACAATGAGCAGTTCTTC	CAWTQRLSYNEQFF
-	TRBJ2-3	TRBV30	few	TGTGCCTGGAATCGCGGGCCCACAGATACGCAGTATTTT	CAWNRGPTDTQYF
TRBD1	TRBJ2-2	TRBV9	-	TGTGCCAGCAGCTTCAGGACAGGGTTGACCACCGGGGAGCTGTTTTTT	CASSFRTGLTTGELFF
-	TRBJ2-7	TRBV7-2	many	TGTGCCAGCAGCTTAGCGGTAGGGGTCGAGCAGTACTTC	CASSLAVGVEQYF
-	TRBJ2-2	TRBV6-2/TRBV6-3	few	TGTGCCAGCAGGGCCCACTGGGGGCCAACCGGGGAGCTGTTTTTT	CASRAHWGPTGELFF